Listed here are 3 T cell receptor beta chains from one sample, sequenced in a study of cytomegalovirus exposure and HLA in healthy donors. Amplification used 60 Vbeta primers and 13 Jbeta primers. Assay: immunoSEQ multiplex PCR; the TCRdb copy retains only in-frame clones and omits some. The table lists 190,000 or so clones, approximately 78% of them singletons. The sequenced material came from PBMCs. The receptors come from a woman between 45 and 60 years old in good health and CMV-seropositive.

This clone showed up just a few times. The same CDR3 can be traced to other DNA sequences in this sample. The chain carries TRBV27 and TRBJ2-2; D gene ambiguous. This CDR3 has 13 amino acids. Germline assignment: CDR1 MNHEY and CDR2 SMNVEV (reference sequence). V lost 5 bases and J lost 5, with 9 bases in between. CDR3: CASSKRNTGELFF. DNA for the CDR3: TGTGCCAGCAGTAAGCGAAATACCGGGGAGCTGTTTTTT.

V gene TRBV15 combines with J gene TRBJ2-7; 14 bases map to TRBD2. The V gene's germline CDR1 is LNHNV and CDR2 YYDKDF (reference sequence). Unmatched junction bases numbered 4, after V lost 2 bases and J lost 7 bases. The CDR3 has 15 amino acids. The CDR3 here is CATSRPGLAGAEQYF. The CDR3 DNA follows: TGTGCCACCAGCAGACCGGGACTAGCGGGGGCAGAGCAGTACTTC.

The V gene is TRBV5-1, the J gene TRBJ1-4, with 12 bases fitting TRBD1. Germline CDR1 SGHRS, CDR2 YFSETQ. CDR3 size: 18 residues. V gave up 4 bases and J gave up 7 bases; unmatched junction bases: 14. CDR3 loop: CASSQTGTGGVPGEKLFF. The CDR3 DNA reads TGCGCCAGCAGCCAGACCGGGACAGGGGGCGTTCCCGGTGAAAAACTGTTTTTT.